Presented here are 2 T cell receptor beta chains from one specimen sequenced in a study of CD8 T cells in ankylosing spondylitis. These receptors are not linked to any known antigen. Regarding the study as a whole: A motif in TCR beta, a set of eight highly homologous variants, appeared characteristic of ankylosing spondylitis blood.

TCRdb re-analysed the 5' RACE reads in MiXCR, keeping a single row per CDR3 protein. The sample yields roughly 470,000 distinct CDR3 sequences, approximately 26% seen once. Sequencing was performed on blood, either unsorted or a sorted T cell fraction (not recorded which). The receptor set was obtained from a male donor with ankylosing spondylitis.

This clonotype turned up a few times. The V call is TRBV3-1, the J call TRBJ1-2; D gene ambiguous. The germline V gene has CDR1 LGHDT and CDR2 YNNKEL (reference sequence). Deletions cut 1 base from V and 1 base from J, with 7 bases between. The CDR3 sequence is 14 residues long. The CDR3, as DNA: TGTGCCAGCAGCCAAGGCGGCAGTAACTATGGCTACACCTTC. Translating it yields CASSQGGSNYGYTF.

This clonotype was detected only a few times. The CDR3 DNA sequence: TGCGCCAGCAGCTTGGGGACAGGGGCGGGTAATCAGCCCCAGCATTTT. Amino acid sequence: CASSLGTGAGNQPQHF. The V and J genes are TRBV5-1 and TRBJ1-5, with 9 bases identical to TRBD1. V dropped 0 bases and J dropped 4; count of bases not matched to a gene: 5. The CDR3 length is 16 residues. CDR1 and CDR2 (germline): SGHRS, YFSETQ. The whole variable domain, remainder taken from reference TRBV5-1 and TRBJ1-5, is KAGVTQTPRYLIKTRGQQVTLSCSPISGHRSVSWYQQTPGQGLQFLFEYFSETQRNKGNFPGRFSGRQFSNSRSEMNVSTLELGDSALYLCASSLGTGAGNQPQHFGDGTRLSIL.